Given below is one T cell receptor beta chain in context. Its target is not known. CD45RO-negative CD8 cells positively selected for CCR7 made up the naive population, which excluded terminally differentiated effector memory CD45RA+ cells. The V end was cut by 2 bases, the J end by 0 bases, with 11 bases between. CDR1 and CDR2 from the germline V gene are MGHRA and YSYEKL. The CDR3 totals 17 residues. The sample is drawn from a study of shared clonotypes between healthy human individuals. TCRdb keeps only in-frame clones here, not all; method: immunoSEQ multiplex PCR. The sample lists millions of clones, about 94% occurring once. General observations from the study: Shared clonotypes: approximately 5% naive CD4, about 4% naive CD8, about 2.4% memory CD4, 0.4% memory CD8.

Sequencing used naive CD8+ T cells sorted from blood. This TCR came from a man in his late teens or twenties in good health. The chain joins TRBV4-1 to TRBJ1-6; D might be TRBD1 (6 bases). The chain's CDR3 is CASSQQGTYSYNSPLHF. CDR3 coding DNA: TGCGCCAGCAGCCAACAGGGGACTTACTCCTATAATTCACCCCTCCACTTT.